This T cell receptor beta chain stems from a study of glioma-infiltrating T cells. Concerning this clonotype itself: Its antigen remains unidentified.

This CDR3 has 16 amino acids. Deletions cut 1 base from V and 1 base from J, with 13 bases between. CDR1 is KGHSH, CDR2 LQKENI, per germline. Study-level findings and limits: Tissue-blood divergence was below expectation in non-neoplastic patients, above in gliomas.

TCR alpha and beta CDR3 regions were amplified from RNA using iRepertoire nested multiplex PCR. Input was about 85-450 ng of tissue mRNA or PBMC total RNA. TCRdb reprocessed the multiplex PCR reads via MiXCR and lists one record per CDR3 protein. Of fewer than 250,000 distinct CDR3 sequences listed, roughly 32% are singletons. The receptor comes from a human donor with low-grade glioma or glioblastoma, undergoing nonglioma brain surgery, or in good health (not recorded which). The chain has TRBV18 and TRBJ2-5; a possible D gene is TRBD2 (5 bases). Sequenced input: glioma tissue, nonneoplastic brain tissue, or PBMCs (not recorded which). The CDR3 here is CASSPRVASTQETQYF. The CDR3 DNA reads TGTGCCAGCTCACCACGGGTAGCGTCAACCCAAGAGACCCAGTACTTC. The whole variable domain, filled in from reference TRBV18 and TRBJ2-5, reads NAGVMQNPRHLVRRRGQEARLRCSPMKGHSHVYWYRQLPEEGLKFMVYLQKENIIDESGMPKERFSAEFPKEGPSILRIQQVVRGDSAAYFCASSPRVASTQETQYFGPGTRLLVL.